The 26 T cell receptor beta chains reported below all come from one sample, sequenced in a study of cytomegalovirus exposure and HLA in healthy donors. Primers: 60 Vbeta forward and 13 Jbeta reverse. Method: immunoSEQ multiplex PCR; TCRdb's copy keeps in-frame clones and lacks some. The sample has 70,000 to 95,000 clones, roughly four fifths seen once. Sequencing used PBMCs. The origin of the receptors is a woman under 40 in good health and CMV-seronegative.

This chain connects TRBV9 to TRBJ2-5; 7 bases align to TRBD2. Trimming took 0 bases from V and 4 from J; bases not matched to a gene: 9. CDR1 is SGDLS and CDR2 is YYNGEE in the germline V gene. The CDR3 extends over 16 amino acids. Here the CDR3 DNA reads TGTGCCAGCAGCGTAGTCGGGCGGGGGTCCGCAGAGACCCAGTACTTC. Translated: CASSVVGRGSAETQYF.

This chain links TRBV7-9 with TRBJ2-1; 7 bases are shared with TRBD1. Germline values: CDR1 SEHNR, CDR2 FQNEAQ (reference sequence). The CDR3 extends over 14 amino acids. The V and J ends lost 5 bases and 7 bases, in that order; junction bases with no gene match: 8. This CDR3 is CASSGRTGLNEQFF. In DNA form, the CDR3 reads TGTGCCAGCAGCGGCCGGACAGGTCTTAATGAGCAGTTCTTC.

The chain carries TRBV6-6 and TRBJ1-5; D is unresolved. Germline V gene sequence: CDR1 MNHNY, CDR2 SVGAGI (reference sequence). This CDR3 comprises 15 residues. The ends were cut back, 8 bases at V and 9 bases at J, with 23 bases in the middle. CDR3 nucleotides: TGTGCCAGCGGCAGAGGCTCTACGGTGGCGCGGCCCCAGCATTTT. Protein: CASGRGSTVARPQHF.

This chain uses TRBV27 with TRBJ1-6; the D gene is possibly TRBD1 (5 bases). V was shortened by 5 bases and J by 7 bases, with 12 bases between the two germline ends. This CDR3 region has 14 residues. Germline V gene lookup returns CDR1 MNHEY and CDR2 SMNVEV (reference sequence). The CDR3 here is CASSPRGPNSPLHF. CDR3 DNA sequence: TGTGCCAGCAGTCCTAGGGGCCCAAATTCACCCCTCCACTTT.

The V and J genes are TRBV7-9 and TRBJ2-4, with D tentatively TRBD2 (6 bases). Trimming removed 7 bases at V and 1 base at J, with 20 bases between. The CDR3 has 17 residues. Germline V gene sequence: CDR1 SEHNR, CDR2 FQNEAQ (reference sequence). CDR3 amino acids: CASTDTRSRGAKNIQYF. CDR3 sequence (DNA): TGTGCCAGCACAGATACCCGGTCCCGGGGGGCCAAAAACATTCAGTACTTC. The complete variable domain, with remaining parts taken from reference TRBV7-9 and TRBJ2-4, reads DTGVSQNPRHKITKRGQNVTFRCDPISEHNRLYWYRQTLGQGPEFLTYFQNEAQLEKSRLLSDRFSAERPKGSFSTLEIQRTEQGDSAMYLCASTDTRSRGAKNIQYFGAGTRLSVL.

This rearrangement joins TRBV28 to TRBJ1-1; possible D gene TRBD1, 5 bases. CDR3 length: 15 amino acids. Deletions cut 3 bases from V and 4 bases from J, with 15 bases between. The germline CDR1 and CDR2 sequences are MDHEN and SYDVKM. Here the CDR3 reads CASSLQGREGTEAFF. In DNA, the CDR3 is TGTGCCAGCAGTTTGCAGGGCAGGGAGGGCACTGAAGCTTTCTTT.

This clone is a singleton in its sample. The chain couples TRBV28 to TRBJ2-6; D remains ambiguous. Trimming took 6 bases from V and 2 from J, leaving 17 bases between them. The CDR3 covers 17 residues. Germline V gene lookup returns CDR1 MDHEN and CDR2 SYDVKM. CDR3 in DNA: TGTGCCAGCAGACTCAGAGCTGGAGCCCCTGGGGCCAACGTCCTGACTTTC. Encoded protein: CASRLRAGAPGANVLTF.

The V and J genes are TRBV9 and TRBJ2-2; no clear D gene. V was trimmed by 4 bases and J by 2 bases, leaving 12 bases between them. Germline V gene sequence: CDR1 SGDLS, CDR2 YYNGEE. CDR3 size: 15 residues. The CDR3 here is CASSPKRANTGELFF. As DNA, the CDR3 is TGTGCCAGCAGCCCGAAGAGAGCAAACACCGGGGAGCTGTTTTTT.

The chain recombines TRBV28 with TRBJ2-3, with 7 nucleotides matching TRBD2. Germline V CDR1 and CDR2: MDHEN, SYDVKM. The trim removed 7 bases at V and 0 bases at J, leaving 13 bases unmatched. The CDR3 sequence is 17 residues long. The CDR3 DNA is TGTGCCAGCAAGCAAGGGCCTAGCGGTAAGAGCACAGATACGCAGTATTTT. As protein: CASKQGPSGKSTDTQYF. The complete variable domain, with remaining parts taken from reference TRBV28 and TRBJ2-3, reads DVKVTQSSRYLVKRTGEKVFLECVQDMDHENMFWYRQDPGLGLRLIYFSYDVKMKEKGDIPEGYSVSREKKERFSLILESASTNQTSMYLCASKQGPSGKSTDTQYFGPGTRLTVL.

This sequence joins TRBV7-8 and TRBJ2-5; a weak D match, TRBD2 (6 bases). Germline CDR1 SGHVS, CDR2 FQNEAQ. This CDR3 has 15 amino acids. V dropped 5 bases and J dropped 5 bases, with 18 bases sitting between them. CDR3 protein: CASSPLGGLGETQYF. DNA of the CDR3: TGTGCCAGCAGCCCCCTGGGGGGTCTAGGGGAGACCCAGTACTTC.

With respect to this clone: Its ends do not fully match the called genes, so a read error is possible. V is TRBV7-7 and J is TRBJ2-7; 12 bases line up with TRBD2. The germline CDR1 and CDR2 sequences are SSHAT and FNYEAQ (reference sequence). This CDR3 has 14 amino acids. In nucleotides, the CDR3 is TGTGCTAGCAGCCACGGACTAGCGGGATACGAGCAGTACTTC. This gives the protein CASSHGLAGYEQYF.

The CDR3 loop reads CASSLGVAGGNTGELFF. The DNA for the CDR3 is TGCGCCAGCAGCCTAGGCGTAGCGGGAGGGAACACCGGGGAGCTGTTTTTT. The chain links TRBV5-1 to TRBJ2-2; 10 nucleotides align to TRBD2. V gave up 4 bases and J gave up 1 base; unmatched junction bases: 7. The CDR3 is 17 residues long. CDR1 and CDR2 from the germline V gene are SGHRS and YFSETQ. Variable domain in full (rest from reference TRBV5-1 and TRBJ2-2): KAGVTQTPRYLIKTRGQQVTLSCSPISGHRSVSWYQQTPGQGLQFLFEYFSETQRNKGNFPGRFSGRQFSNSRSEMNVSTLELGDSALYLCASSLGVAGGNTGELFFGEGSRLTVL.

The chain combines TRBV9 with TRBJ1-1, with TRBD1 as a possible D gene (6 bases). Trimming stripped 0 bases from V and 2 bases from J, with 14 bases between. This CDR3 comprises 16 residues. Per germline, CDR1 SGDLS and CDR2 YYNGEE. The CDR3 DNA sequence: TGTGCCAGCAGCGTAGGTGCGGGGGCAGCCAACACTGAAGCTTTCTTT. It is translated as CASSVGAGAANTEAFF.

The gene calls are TRBV7-2 and TRBJ2-7, with D perhaps TRBD2 (6 bases). This CDR3 has 16 residues. V was shortened by 1 base and J by 2 bases, with 15 bases between the two germline ends. Germline CDR1 SGHTA, CDR2 FQGNSA. The CDR3: CASSLDGRPRAYEQYF. Here the CDR3 DNA reads TGTGCCAGCAGCTTAGATGGGAGGCCGCGAGCCTACGAGCAGTACTTC.

This clone occurred once. This rearrangement joins TRBV15 to TRBJ1-3; D uncertain. The CDR3 runs to 19 residues. Germline CDR1 LNHNV, CDR2 YYDKDF (reference sequence). Trimming took off 0 bases at V and 1 base at J, with 19 bases between the two ends. CDR3 in DNA: TGTGCCACCAGCAGAGATCGATCAGGTGGAGGGTATTCTGGAAACACCATATATTTT. It codes for CATSRDRSGGGYSGNTIYF.

In its sample, this clone was seen a few times. The V and J genes are TRBV4-2 and TRBJ1-4; TRBD1 aligns across 8 bases. CDR1 is LGHNA, CDR2 YNFKEQ, per germline. V was pared by 1 base and J by 7 bases, with 5 bases of the junction left unmatched. The CDR3 loop spans 15 amino acids. The CDR3 DNA follows: TGTGCCAGCAGCCAAGCGGACAGGGATTCTGAAAAACTGTTTTTT. Residues: CASSQADRDSEKLFF.

The chain links TRBV5-1 to TRBJ1-2, with 7 bases matching TRBD1. Trimming at V came to 4 bases and at J to 0 bases, leaving 6 bases not matched to a gene. Looked up from germline, CDR1 is SGHRS and CDR2 is YFSETQ. This CDR3 spans 15 amino acids. The chain's CDR3 is CASSKGTVSNYGYTF. The CDR3 coding sequence is TGCGCCAGCAGCAAAGGGACAGTTTCTAACTATGGCTACACCTTC.

This clone was recorded a few times. The CDR3 region has the DNA TGTGCCAGCAGCCCCGGGACAGGAGACCATCAGCCCCAGCATTTT. Protein sequence: CASSPGTGDHQPQHF. This chain links TRBV5-8 with TRBJ1-5; 8 bases align to TRBD1. J gave up 5 bases and V 4 bases, and 8 bases lay outside the gene matches. The V gene's germline CDR1 is SGHTS and CDR2 YDEGEE. The CDR3 contains 15 residues. Filled out from reference TRBV5-8 and TRBJ1-5, the complete variable domain reads EAGVTQSPTHLIKTRGQQATLRCSPISGHTSVYWYQQALGLGLQFLLWYDEGEERNRGNFPPRFSGRQFPNYSSELNVNALELEDSALYLCASSPGTGDHQPQHFGDGTRLSIL.

With respect to this clone: A read error may account for a junction end that differs from germline. The genes are TRBV7-9 and TRBJ1-2; D not resolved. CDR3 length: 15 residues. CDR1 SEHNR and CDR2 FQNEAQ come from the germline V gene (reference sequence). The CDR3 bases are TGTTCCAGCAGCTTAGTTACTATAAATAACTATGGCTACACCTTC. It specifies CSSSLVTINNYGYTF.

The chain is built from TRBV30 and TRBJ2-7; 9 nucleotides agree with TRBD1. Looked up from germline, CDR1 is GTSNPN and CDR2 is SVGIG (reference sequence). V trimming: 5 bases; J trimming: 1 base; junction bases outside the gene matches: 3. This CDR3 is built from 13 residues. The CDR3 loop is CAWDGTGSYEQYF. In nucleotides, the CDR3 is TGTGCCTGGGATGGGACAGGGTCCTACGAGCAGTACTTC.

The chain is built from TRBV7-2 and TRBJ2-5, with TRBD1 as a possible D gene (6 bases). The closer fit of TRBJ2-7 to the DNA end suggests the J call may be wrong. The CDR3 contains 13 residues. Germline V gives CDR1 SGHTA, CDR2 FQGNSA. The chain's CDR3 is CASSPGQPYEQYF. CDR3 coding DNA: TGTGCCAGCAGTCCGGGACAACCCTACGAGCAGTACTTC.

This sequence joins TRBV7-3 and TRBJ2-1, with TRBD2 matching over 13 bases. With V trimmed by 5 bases and J by 12 bases, 13 bases remained unmatched. This CDR3 is 16 amino acids long. In germline, CDR1 is SGHTA, CDR2 FQGTGA. CDR3 amino acids: CASSVLGLAGPQGQFF. CDR3 nucleotide sequence: TGTGCCAGCAGCGTATTGGGACTAGCGGGGCCACAGGGGCAGTTCTTC. The full variable domain, rest sourced from reference TRBV7-3 and TRBJ2-1, is GAGVSQTPSNKVTEKGKYVELRCDPISGHTALYWYRQSLGQGPEFLIYFQGTGAADDSGLPNDRFFAVRPEGSVSTLKIQRTERGDSAVYLCASSVLGLAGPQGQFFGPGTRLTVL.

J is TRBJ2-7 and V is TRBV11-2; the match to TRBD1 covers 7 bases. Germline V gene lookup returns CDR1 SGHAT and CDR2 FQNNGV. This CDR3 region has 13 residues. V dropped 4 bases and J dropped 4; count of bases not matched to a gene: 4. The CDR3 DNA reads as TGTGCCAGCAGCTCGACAGGGTATTACGAGCAGTACTTC. It is translated as CASSSTGYYEQYF.

The chain uses TRBV12-1 and TRBJ2-5; the table's D call, TRBD2, was not checked against the DNA. TRBV12-1 is a pseudogene locus. The CDR3 is 17 amino acids. Written as DNA, the CDR3 is TGTGCCAGCAGCCTATGGACTAGCGGGAGGCACAGGGAGACCCAGTACTTC. Its protein product is CASSLWTSGRHRETQYF.

The CDR3 DNA reads as TGCGCCAGCAGCCAAGTCGGCGGGAGATCATATATTAACACCGGGGAGCTGTTTTTT. Protein: CASSQVGGRSYINTGELFF. This chain uses TRBV4-1 with TRBJ2-2; 7 bases agree with TRBD2. The germline CDR1 and CDR2 sequences are MGHRA and YSYEKL. V shed 1 base and J 2 bases; nucleotides not matched to a gene: 13. The CDR3 sequence is 19 residues long.

CDR3 nucleotide sequence: TGTGCCAGCAGCTTAGGGGACAGGGGGCGCGCGGAAGATACGCAGTATTTT. It translates to CASSLGDRGRAEDTQYF. V and J are TRBV11-3 and TRBJ2-3, with 12 bases matching TRBD1. The CDR3 spans 17 residues. The germline V gene encodes CDR1 SGHNT and CDR2 YENEEA. With V trimmed by 1 base and J by 5 bases, 7 bases remained unmatched.